Following are 32 T cell receptor beta chains from one sample sequenced in a study of blood T cell repertoires in COVID-19. Repertoires were generated with immunoSEQ multiplex PCR, while TCRdb's copy carries only in-frame clones and drops some. This repertoire shows hundreds of thousands of clones, around 92% found once; its top ten account for around 9%. The sample taken for sequencing was PBMCs or T cells enriched from blood (not recorded which). The receptors come from a woman aged 25-40 years who had recovered from COVID-19.

This clone has a single count. The chain joins TRBV5-1 to TRBJ2-7, with 9 bases that match TRBD2. Germline V lookup: CDR1 SGHRS, CDR2 YFSETQ. Trimming removed 6 bases from V and 0 bases from J; junction bases left unmatched: 16. The CDR3 is 18 amino acids. Written as DNA, the CDR3 is TGCGCCAGCACCGACCAGCTTGTGGTAGCGGGAGTCTCCTACGAGCAGTACTTC. As protein: CASTDQLVVAGVSYEQYF.

This chain links TRBV7-8 with TRBJ2-7; tentative D call: TRBD2 (7 bases). V was shortened by 2 bases and J by 2 bases, with 10 bases between the two germline ends. The germline gives CDR1 SGHVS, CDR2 FQNEAQ. CDR3 length: 14 amino acids. The CDR3 nucleotides are TGTGCCAGCAGCTTAAGGGGGGGAGCCTACGAGCAGTACTTC. As protein: CASSLRGGAYEQYF.

This chain joins TRBV7-6 and TRBJ1-5; D remains unclear. Between the trimmed V and J ends, which lost 1 base and 4 bases, there was a span of 8 bases. Germline CDR1 is SGHVS and CDR2 is FNYEAQ. The CDR3 extends over 14 amino acids. In DNA, the CDR3 is TGTGCCAGCAGCTTAGAGGGAGGTAATCAGCCCCAGCATTTT. Translating gives CASSLEGGNQPQHF.

The rearrangement joins TRBV3-1 (or the pseudogene TRBV3-2) to TRBJ2-1; tentatively, D is TRBD2 (6 bases). Germline lookup yields CDR1 LGHDT and CDR2 YNNKEL (reference sequence). The CDR3 spans 14 residues. Between the trimmed V and J ends, which lost 0 bases and 9 bases, there was a span of 12 bases. As DNA, the CDR3 is TGTGCCAGCAGCCAAGATCTAGCGCGGGGTGAGCAGTTCTTC. The encoded protein is CASSQDLARGEQFF.

The chain uses TRBV11-2 and TRBJ1-6; TRBD1 might be the D (6 bases). CDR1 is SGHAT, CDR2 FQNNGV, per germline. The CDR3 spans 15 residues. Trimming shortened V by 4 bases and J by 9 bases, and 16 bases separated the two germline ends. CDR3 residues: CASSSIRGGGSPLHF. CDR3 nucleotides: TGTGCCAGCAGCTCTATCAGGGGAGGGGGTTCACCCCTCCACTTT.

DNA of the CDR3: TGCGCCAGCAGCCGATCCTGGACAGGGGATGACAATCAGCCCCAGCATTTT. Its protein product is CASSRSWTGDDNQPQHF. The chain links TRBV4-1 to TRBJ1-5, with 9 nucleotides matching TRBD1. The V gene's germline CDR1 is MGHRA and CDR2 YSYEKL. The V segment lost 4 bases and the J segment 3 bases; nucleotides outside the gene matches: 10. The CDR3 is made up of 17 amino acids.

This rearrangement joins TRBV3-1 (or the pseudogene TRBV3-2) to TRBJ2-1; D gene uncertain. In germline, CDR1 is LGHDT, CDR2 YNNKEL (reference sequence). The V gene lost 2 bases and the J gene lost 5 bases, with 7 bases spanning the gap. The CDR3 length is 13 residues. The CDR3 DNA follows: TGTGCCAGCAGCCAACGCAGGAACAATGAGCAGTTCTTC. Its protein is CASSQRRNNEQFF.

The J gene is TRBJ2-3, the V gene TRBV15; a weak D match, TRBD1 (5 bases). Trimming took off 1 base at V and 3 bases at J, with 17 bases between the two ends. This CDR3 is built from 17 residues. Germline V gene data show CDR1 as LNHNV and CDR2 as YYDKDF (reference sequence). In DNA, the CDR3 is TGTGCCACCAGCAGAGTCTCCAGGTACAGGAGTACAGATACGCAGTATTTT. It encodes CATSRVSRYRSTDTQYF.

The chain links TRBV10-3 to TRBJ2-1; the match to TRBD1 covers 9 bases. The trim removed 3 bases at V and 4 bases at J, leaving 7 bases unmatched. CDR3 length equals 16 residues. In germline, CDR1 is ENHRY, CDR2 SYGVKD. The CDR3 DNA reads as TGTGCCATCAGTGATGCCGGGACAGGGTTATACAATGAGCAGTTCTTC. It encodes CAISDAGTGLYNEQFF.

This chain's CDR3 is CASSLVRGDTGELFF. The CDR3 DNA follows: TGTGCCAGCAGCTTAGTCAGGGGTGACACCGGGGAGCTGTTTTTT. The chain recombines TRBV7-8 with TRBJ2-2, with D possibly being TRBD1 (6 bases). Trimming cost V 1 base and J 3 bases, with 9 bases left between them. CDR3 length equals 15 residues. The germline V gene has CDR1 SGHVS and CDR2 FQNEAQ.

V and J are TRBV6-2 or TRBV6-3 and TRBJ2-3; maybe TRBD1 (6 bases). Germline lookup yields CDR1 MNHEY and CDR2 SVGEGT. The V end was cut by 6 bases, the J end by 3 bases, with 22 bases between. The CDR3 totals 17 residues. As DNA, the CDR3 is TGTGCCAGCAGCCTATCCCTGGACAGTGATATTACAGATACGCAGTATTTT. It encodes CASSLSLDSDITDTQYF.

This clone was observed once. The chain has TRBV10-2 and TRBJ1-3; D gene ambiguous. Germline V gives CDR1 WSHSY, CDR2 SAAADI. Deletions cut 4 bases from V and 1 base from J, with 8 bases between. This CDR3 comprises 14 residues. CDR3 coding DNA: TGCGCCAGCAGTGTTGAGGTATCTGGAAACACCATATATTTT. Residues: CASSVEVSGNTIYF.

This clone was counted a few times. The genes are TRBV7-2 and TRBJ1-6, with unresolved D. Germline V gives CDR1 SGHTA, CDR2 FQGNSA. CDR3 length: 15 amino acids. Trimming removed 5 bases from V and 0 bases from J, with 8 bases in between. CDR3 in DNA: TGTGCCAGCAGCCTGTCGGGCTCCTATAATTCACCCCTCCACTTT. Protein: CASSLSGSYNSPLHF. Combining the CDR3 with reference TRBV7-2 and TRBJ1-6 gives the whole variable domain GAGVSQSPSNKVTEKGKDVELRCDPISGHTALYWYRQSLGQGLEFLIYFQGNSAPDKSGLPSDRFSAERTGGSVSTLTIQRTQQEDSAVYLCASSLSGSYNSPLHFGNGTRLTVT.

This chain uses TRBV27 with TRBJ1-2; the D gene is possibly TRBD1 (5 bases). Germline V gives CDR1 MNHEY, CDR2 SMNVEV (reference sequence). CDR3 length: 15 residues. The V end was cut by 5 bases, the J end by 3 bases, with 16 bases between. As DNA, the CDR3 is TGTGCCAGCAGTACTCACCCCCCAGGGTACTATGGCTACACCTTC. It translates to CASSTHPPGYYGYTF.

Only one count was recorded for this clone. This chain joins TRBV12-5 and TRBJ2-1; 9 bases agree with TRBD2. Germline-derived CDR1 and CDR2 are LGHNT and FRNRAP. The CDR3 totals 15 residues. After removal of 0 bases from V and 5 bases from J, the junction contained 2 bases not matched to a gene. The CDR3 DNA sequence: TGTGCTAGTGGTTTGGTACGACTAGCGGACAATGAGCAGTTCTTC. Protein product: CASGLVRLADNEQFF. The full variable domain, its missing parts supplied by reference TRBV12-5 and TRBJ2-1, is DARVTQTPRHKVTEMGQEVTMRCQPILGHNTVFWYRQTMMQGLELLAYFRNRAPLDDSGMPKDRFSAEMPDATLATLKIQPSEPRDSAVYFCASGLVRLADNEQFFGPGTRLTVL.

Here the CDR3 reads CASSGSAQGEQYF. CDR3 bases: TGTGCCAGCAGCGGCTCCGCACAGGGCGAGCAGTACTTC. V usage is TRBV11-2 and J usage is TRBJ2-7; D possibly corresponds to TRBD1 (6 bases). The CDR3 is made up of 13 amino acids. Trimming pared 5 bases from V and 6 bases from J, leaving 14 bases between. The germline V gene encodes CDR1 SGHAT and CDR2 FQNNGV.

The genes are TRBV28 and TRBJ1-4; 11 bases map to TRBD1. Germline V gene sequence: CDR1 MDHEN, CDR2 SYDVKM. The length of the CDR3 is 18 residues. J was trimmed by 6 bases and V by 5 bases; bases with no gene match: 14. The CDR3 DNA is TGTGCCAGCAGTGCTCTGTGGGGGACAGGGGGTCGTGATGAAAAACTGTTTTTT. Its protein product is CASSALWGTGGRDEKLFF.

V is TRBV30 and J is TRBJ1-5; 8 bases fit TRBD1. Looked up from germline, CDR1 is GTSNPN and CDR2 is SVGIG (reference sequence). This CDR3 spans 15 amino acids. J gave up 2 bases and V 0 bases, and 3 bases lay outside the gene matches. The CDR3: CAWSVLTGGNQPQHF. CDR3 coding DNA: TGTGCCTGGAGTGTACTGACAGGGGGCAATCAGCCCCAGCATTTT.

V usage is TRBV5-1 and J usage is TRBJ1-1; the match to TRBD1 covers 12 bases. CDR3 length: 18 residues. Unmatched junction bases numbered 14, after V lost 4 bases and J lost 4 bases. Per germline, CDR1 SGHRS and CDR2 YFSETQ. CDR3 residues: CASSLVRDRGRRATEAFF. Written as DNA, the CDR3 is TGCGCCAGCAGCCTGGTCCGGGACAGGGGGCGGCGGGCCACTGAAGCTTTCTTT.

This chain connects TRBV7-8 to TRBJ2-7; D perhaps matches TRBD2 (5 bases). Germline V gene sequence: CDR1 SGHVS, CDR2 FQNEAQ. V was pared by 1 base and J by 2 bases, with 18 bases between. The CDR3 is 17 residues long. The CDR3 nucleotides are TGTGCCAGCAGCTTAGAGGAGGATGTCGGGCGACCCTACGAGCAGTACTTC. It specifies CASSLEEDVGRPYEQYF.

The V call is TRBV28, the J call TRBJ1-3, with 9 nucleotides matching TRBD1. Germline lookup yields CDR1 MDHEN and CDR2 SYDVKM. This CDR3 has 16 residues. V lost 5 bases to trimming and J lost 0 bases; unmatched junction nucleotides: 5. CDR3 nucleotides: TGTGCCAGCAGTGGTGGGACAGGGTTCTCTGGAAACACCATATATTTT. Translation gives CASSGGTGFSGNTIYF. Full variable domain (outside the CDR3, taken from reference TRBV28 and TRBJ1-3): DVKVTQSSRYLVKRTGEKVFLECVQDMDHENMFWYRQDPGLGLRLIYFSYDVKMKEKGDIPEGYSVSREKKERFSLILESASTNQTSMYLCASSGGTGFSGNTIYFGEGSWLTVV.

This sequence joins TRBV5-1 and TRBJ1-2, with no clear D. The CDR3 is 12 amino acids. Per the germline V gene, CDR1 is SGHRS and CDR2 is YFSETQ. V lost 2 bases, J lost 4 bases, and 6 bases lay in between. CDR3 sequence: CASSLDTYGYTF. In DNA, the CDR3 is TGCGCCAGCAGCTTAGACACCTATGGCTACACCTTC.

This clone appeared once. This chain connects TRBV5-1 to TRBJ1-5, with no clear D. This CDR3 has 13 residues. Trimming took off 7 bases at V and 7 bases at J, with 15 bases between the two ends. Per the germline V gene, CDR1 is SGHRS and CDR2 is YFSETQ. CDR3: CASGDGSGQPQHF. Here the CDR3 DNA reads TGCGCCAGCGGTGACGGGTCCGGACAGCCCCAGCATTTT.

As DNA, the CDR3 is TGTGCCAGCGCCTGGGGGACAGGGAACACCGGGGAGCTGTTTTTT. It translates to CASAWGTGNTGELFF. V and J are TRBV9 and TRBJ2-2; 8 nucleotides match TRBD1. Germline V CDR1 and CDR2: SGDLS, YYNGEE. V lost 7 bases, J lost 1 base, and 6 bases stayed unmatched. This CDR3 region has 15 residues.

The rearrangement joins TRBV5-1 to TRBJ1-3, with D possibly matching TRBD1 (6 bases). V shed 0 bases and J shed 1 base, with 14 bases lying between them. This CDR3 has 17 residues. From germline, CDR1 is SGHRS and CDR2 YFSETQ. CDR3 bases: TGCGCCAGCAGCTTGGTACCGGACAGTTTATCTGGAAACACCATATATTTT. Its protein product is CASSLVPDSLSGNTIYF.

The chain is built from TRBV5-6 and TRBJ1-3, with TRBD1 identical over 7 bases. Unmatched junction bases numbered 9, after V lost 1 base and J lost 2 bases. The length of the CDR3 is 17 residues. The V gene's germline CDR1 is SGHDT and CDR2 YYEEEE. The CDR3 loop reads CASSLYGRGYAGNTIYF. The CDR3 DNA is TGTGCCAGCAGCTTGTACGGCAGGGGGTACGCTGGAAACACCATATATTTT.

V and J are TRBV4-3 and TRBJ1-1; D is undetermined. Trimming removed 1 base from V and 0 bases from J, with 9 bases in between. Per germline, CDR1 LGHNA and CDR2 YSLEER. This CDR3 has 15 amino acids. CDR3 bases: TGCGCCAGCAGCCAAGTCGTACAGCTGAACACTGAAGCTTTCTTT. It is translated as CASSQVVQLNTEAFF.

The CDR3 sequence: CASSYSTARGGYGYTF. As DNA, the CDR3 is TGTGCCAGCAGTTACTCGACGGCTAGGGGCGGATATGGCTACACCTTC. This chain joins TRBV6-6 and TRBJ1-2, with D perhaps TRBD1 (5 bases). V lost 0 bases and J lost 5, with 16 bases in between. This CDR3 contains 16 residues. CDR1 MNHNY and CDR2 SVGAGI come from the germline V gene (reference sequence).

The sample holds one count of this clone. The rearrangement links TRBV6-4 to TRBJ1-2, with TRBD1 identical over 7 bases. The germline V gene has CDR1 MRHNA and CDR2 SNTAGT. The CDR3 spans 16 residues. Unmatched junction bases numbered 8, after V lost 0 bases and J lost 4 bases. This chain's CDR3 is CASSDSRGRSLYGYTF. The CDR3 coding sequence is TGTGCCAGCAGTGACTCAAGGGGGCGGTCGCTCTATGGCTACACCTTC.

The V call is TRBV19, the J call TRBJ2-2, with a weak D call TRBD2 (5 bases). V dropped 4 bases and J dropped 1 base, with 10 bases sitting between them. Germline V lookup: CDR1 LNHDA, CDR2 SQIVND (reference sequence). CDR3 length equals 15 residues. CDR3 sequence: CASSRLAENTGELFF. The DNA for the CDR3 is TGTGCCAGTAGTAGGCTAGCTGAGAACACCGGGGAGCTGTTTTTT.

This chain joins TRBV5-1 and TRBJ1-1, with D possibly TRBD1 on 6 matching bases. Germline CDR1 and CDR2: SGHRS and YFSETQ. Deletions cut 2 bases from V and 3 bases from J, with 14 bases between. The CDR3 runs to 15 residues. DNA for the CDR3: TGCGCCAGCAGCTTCCGATACAGGGATGACACTGAAGCTTTCTTT. It translates to CASSFRYRDDTEAFF. Full variable domain (remainder filled in from reference TRBV5-1 and TRBJ1-1): KAGVTQTPRYLIKTRGQQVTLSCSPISGHRSVSWYQQTPGQGLQFLFEYFSETQRNKGNFPGRFSGRQFSNSRSEMNVSTLELGDSALYLCASSFRYRDDTEAFFGQGTRLTVV.

The chain couples TRBV27 to TRBJ1-1; D call uncertain. Trimming stripped 3 bases from V and 7 bases from J, with 15 bases between. The CDR3 has 14 amino acids. CDR1 is MNHEY and CDR2 is SMNVEV in the germline V gene (reference sequence). In DNA form, the CDR3 reads TGTGCCAGCAGTTTGAGCGGGGTGTCGAATGAAGCTTTCTTT. Amino acid sequence: CASSLSGVSNEAFF.